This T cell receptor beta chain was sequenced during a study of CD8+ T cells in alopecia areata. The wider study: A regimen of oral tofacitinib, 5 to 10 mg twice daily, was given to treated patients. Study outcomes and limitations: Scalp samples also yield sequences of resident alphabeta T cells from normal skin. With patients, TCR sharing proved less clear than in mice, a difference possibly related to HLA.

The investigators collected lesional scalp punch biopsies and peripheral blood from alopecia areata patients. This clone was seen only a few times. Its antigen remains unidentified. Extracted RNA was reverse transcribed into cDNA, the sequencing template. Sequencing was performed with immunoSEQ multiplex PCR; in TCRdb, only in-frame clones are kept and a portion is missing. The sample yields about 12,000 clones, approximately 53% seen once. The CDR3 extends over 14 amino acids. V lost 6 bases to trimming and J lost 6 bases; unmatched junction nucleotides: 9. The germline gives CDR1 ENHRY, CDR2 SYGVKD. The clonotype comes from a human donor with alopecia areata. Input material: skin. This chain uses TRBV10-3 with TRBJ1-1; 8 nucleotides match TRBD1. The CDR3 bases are TGTGCCATCAGCAAGATACAGGGGGAGGCTGAAGCTTTCTTT. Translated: CAISKIQGEAEAFF.